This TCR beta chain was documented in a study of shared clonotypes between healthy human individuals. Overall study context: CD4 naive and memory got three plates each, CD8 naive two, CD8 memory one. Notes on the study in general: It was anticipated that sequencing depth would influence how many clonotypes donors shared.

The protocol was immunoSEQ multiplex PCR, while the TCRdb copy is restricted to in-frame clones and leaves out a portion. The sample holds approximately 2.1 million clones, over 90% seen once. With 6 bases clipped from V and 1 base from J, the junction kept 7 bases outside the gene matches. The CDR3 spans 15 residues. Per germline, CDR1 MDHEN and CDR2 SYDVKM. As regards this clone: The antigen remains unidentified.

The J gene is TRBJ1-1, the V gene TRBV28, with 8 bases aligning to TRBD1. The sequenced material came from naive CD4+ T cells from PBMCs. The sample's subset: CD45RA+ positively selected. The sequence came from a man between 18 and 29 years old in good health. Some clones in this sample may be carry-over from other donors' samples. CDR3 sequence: CASRVGQGTNTEAFF. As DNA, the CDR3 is TGTGCCAGCAGGGTCGGACAGGGAACGAACACTGAAGCTTTCTTT.